One sample yielded the 10 T cell receptor beta chains listed below, sequenced in a study of type 1 and type 2 diabetes patients. Genomic DNA was the PCR template. The TCR beta CDR3 region was amplified using 30 forward and 13 reverse primers. TCRdb re-derived calls from the multiplex PCR reads in MiXCR, one entry per CDR3 protein. The sample carries under 300,000 distinct CDR3 sequences, over 45% recorded once. What was sequenced was peripheral blood mononuclear cells (PBMCs). All receptors derive from a man between 18 and 35 years old with type 2 diabetes.

This clonotype was observed a handful of times. The chain couples TRBV7-3 to TRBJ2-7; possibly TRBD1 or TRBD2 for D (5 bases each). CDR3 length equals 16 residues. V was trimmed by 3 bases and J by 3 bases, leaving 18 bases between them. CDR1 and CDR2 (germline): SGHTA, FQGTGA. The CDR3 DNA sequence: TGTGCCAGCAGCTTCTTACCCCGGGGACGGCTCTACGAGCAGTACTTC. The encoded protein is CASSFLPRGRLYEQYF.

The J gene is TRBJ1-2, the V gene TRBV9; no clear D gene. The germline V gene has CDR1 SGDLS and CDR2 YYNGEE. The CDR3 is made up of 15 amino acids. Trimming removed 0 bases from V and 7 bases from J, with 16 bases in between. The CDR3 DNA follows: TGTGCCAGCAGCGTAGATCAGAGGGTTGTAAGTGGCTACACCTTC. It yields the protein CASSVDQRVVSGYTF.

This chain connects TRBV19 to TRBJ1-5, with D unresolved. This CDR3 has 15 residues. Per germline, CDR1 LNHDA and CDR2 SQIVND (reference sequence). V lost 4 bases and J lost 5, with 15 bases in between. CDR3 sequence reads: CASSNKNTIYQPQHF. CDR3 sequence (DNA): TGTGCCAGTAGTAACAAGAACACAATCTATCAGCCCCAGCATTTT.

Of note for this clonotype: One base away lies a much larger clone, so this may be a sequencing read error. V and J are TRBV14 and TRBJ1-2, with TRBD1 as a possible D gene (5 bases). Trimming cost V 1 base and J 13 bases, with 16 bases left between them. CDR3 length: 13 amino acids. Per germline, CDR1 SGHDN and CDR2 FVKESK. The CDR3 sequence: CASSQAVGTSCTF. In DNA, the CDR3 is TGTGCCAGCAGCCAAGCAGTCGGGACTAGCTGCACCTTC. The full variable domain, with the rest looked up from reference TRBV14 and TRBJ1-2, is EAGVTQFPSHSVIEKGQTVTLRCDPISGHDNLYWYRRVMGKEIKFLLHFVKESKQDESGMPNNRFLAERTGGTYSTLKVQPAELEDSGVYFCASSQAVGTSCTFGSGTRLTVV.

This chain links TRBV11-2 with TRBJ2-6; D gene uncertain. V shed 5 bases and J shed 9 bases, with 5 bases lying between them. Germline-derived CDR1 and CDR2 are SGHAT and FQNNGV. This CDR3 region has 11 residues. CDR3 residues: CASSGYNVLTF. In DNA form, the CDR3 reads TGTGCCAGCAGCGGGTACAACGTCCTGACTTTC.

This clonotype was detected only a few times. V is TRBV2 and J is TRBJ2-3; D call uncertain. Germline loops: CDR1 SNHLY, CDR2 FYNNEI. CDR3 length equals 13 residues. V was trimmed by 7 bases and J by 4 bases, leaving 12 bases between them. The CDR3 here is CASTPRMADTQYF. The DNA of the CDR3 is TGTGCCAGCACCCCCCGGATGGCAGATACGCAGTATTTT.

The J gene is TRBJ2-7, the V gene TRBV30; 8 bases are shared with TRBD2. V dropped 2 bases and J dropped 5; count of bases not matched to a gene: 8. The CDR3 runs 14 residues. CDR1 is GTSNPN and CDR2 is SVGIG in the germline V gene (reference sequence). Written as DNA, the CDR3 is TGTGCCTGGAGTCCGACCGGGGGGGTAGACGAGCAGTACTTC. Translated, it gives CAWSPTGGVDEQYF.

The rearrangement uses TRBV30 and TRBJ1-6, with a tentative D call TRBD1 (5 bases). CDR3 length: 14 residues. The germline V gene encodes CDR1 GTSNPN and CDR2 SVGIG (reference sequence). Trimming cost V 2 bases and J 7 bases, with 12 bases left between them. The CDR3 reads CAWSRGRENSPLHF. DNA of the CDR3: TGTGCCTGGAGTCGAGGCAGGGAGAATTCACCCCTCCACTTT.

The rearrangement uses TRBV19 and TRBJ1-1; D remains unclear. The CDR3 runs 15 residues. V lost 3 bases and J 2 bases, leaving 13 bases between the germline ends. Germline CDR1 and CDR2: LNHDA and SQIVND (reference sequence). The CDR3 reads CASSISPATNTEAFF. CDR3 sequence (DNA): TGTGCCAGTAGTATCTCCCCCGCGACAAACACTGAAGCTTTCTTT.

This clonotype was observed at least ten times. The rearrangement uses TRBV5-5 and TRBJ1-1; D not certain. V gave up 4 bases and J gave up 0 bases, with 7 bases separating them. The germline CDR1 and CDR2 sequences are SGHKS and YYEKEE (reference sequence). The CDR3 sequence is 13 residues long. The CDR3 DNA is TGTGCCAGCAGCGAGGACGTGAACACTGAAGCTTTCTTT. Its protein is CASSEDVNTEAFF. The full variable domain, with the rest looked up from reference TRBV5-5 and TRBJ1-1, is DAGVTQSPTHLIKTRGQQVTLRCSPISGHKSVSWYQQVLGQGPQFIFQYYEKEERGRGNFPDRFSARQFPNYSSELNVNALLLGDSALYLCASSEDVNTEAFFGQGTRLTVV.